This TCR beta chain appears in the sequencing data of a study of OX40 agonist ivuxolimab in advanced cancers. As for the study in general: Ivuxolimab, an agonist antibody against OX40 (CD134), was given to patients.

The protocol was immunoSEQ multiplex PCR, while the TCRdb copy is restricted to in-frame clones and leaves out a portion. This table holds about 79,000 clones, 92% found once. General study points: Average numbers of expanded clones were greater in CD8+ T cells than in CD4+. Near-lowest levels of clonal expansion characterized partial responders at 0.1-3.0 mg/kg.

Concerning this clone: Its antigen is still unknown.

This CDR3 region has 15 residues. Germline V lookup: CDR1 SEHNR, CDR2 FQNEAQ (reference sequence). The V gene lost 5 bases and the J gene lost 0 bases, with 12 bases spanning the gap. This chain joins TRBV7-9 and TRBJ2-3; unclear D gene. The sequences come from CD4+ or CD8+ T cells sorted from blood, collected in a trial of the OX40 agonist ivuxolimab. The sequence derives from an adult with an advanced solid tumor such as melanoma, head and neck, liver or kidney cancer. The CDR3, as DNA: TGTGCCAGCAGCCCTCCAACAGAGAGCACAGATACGCAGTATTTT. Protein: CASSPPTESTDTQYF.